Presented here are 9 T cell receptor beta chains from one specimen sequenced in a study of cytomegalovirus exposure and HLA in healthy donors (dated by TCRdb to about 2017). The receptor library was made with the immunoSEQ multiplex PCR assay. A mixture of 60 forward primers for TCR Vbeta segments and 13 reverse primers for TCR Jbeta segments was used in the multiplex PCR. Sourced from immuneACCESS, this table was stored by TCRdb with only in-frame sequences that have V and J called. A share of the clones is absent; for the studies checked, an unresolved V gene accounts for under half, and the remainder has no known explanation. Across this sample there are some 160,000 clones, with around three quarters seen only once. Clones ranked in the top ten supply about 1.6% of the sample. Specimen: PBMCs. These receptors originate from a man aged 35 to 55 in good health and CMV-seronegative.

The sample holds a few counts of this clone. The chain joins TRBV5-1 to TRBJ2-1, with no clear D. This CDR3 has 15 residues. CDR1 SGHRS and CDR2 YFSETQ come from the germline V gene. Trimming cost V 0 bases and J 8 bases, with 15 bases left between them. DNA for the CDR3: TGCGCCAGCAGCTTGGCCGAGGCCCCAGCCCATGAGCAGTTCTTC. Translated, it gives CASSLAEAPAHEQFF.

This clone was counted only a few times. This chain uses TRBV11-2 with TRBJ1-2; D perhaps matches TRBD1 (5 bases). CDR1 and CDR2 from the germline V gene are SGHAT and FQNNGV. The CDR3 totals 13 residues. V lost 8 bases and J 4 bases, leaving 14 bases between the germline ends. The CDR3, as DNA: TGTGCCAGCGGTAGCGGACACTTCTATGGCTACACCTTC. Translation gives CASGSGHFYGYTF.

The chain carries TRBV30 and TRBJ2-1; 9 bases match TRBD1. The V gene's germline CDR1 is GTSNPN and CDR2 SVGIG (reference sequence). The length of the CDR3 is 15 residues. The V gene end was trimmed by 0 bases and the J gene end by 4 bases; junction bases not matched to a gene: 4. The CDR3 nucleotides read TGTGCCTGGAGTGTAGGACAGGGGCTGTACAATGAGCAGTTCTTC. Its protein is CAWSVGQGLYNEQFF. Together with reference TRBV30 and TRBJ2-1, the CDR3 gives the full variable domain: SQTIHQWPATLVQPVGSPLSLECTVEGTSNPNLYWYRQAAGRGLQLLFYSVGIGQISSEVPQNLSASRPQDRQFILSSKKLLLSDSGFYLCAWSVGQGLYNEQFFGPGTRLTVL.

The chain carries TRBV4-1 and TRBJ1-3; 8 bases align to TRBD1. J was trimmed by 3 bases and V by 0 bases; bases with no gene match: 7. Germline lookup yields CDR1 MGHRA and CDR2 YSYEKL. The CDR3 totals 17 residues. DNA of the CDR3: TGCGCCAGCAGCCAAGATGAGGGACAGGATCTTGGAAACACCATATATTTT. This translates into CASSQDEGQDLGNTIYF.

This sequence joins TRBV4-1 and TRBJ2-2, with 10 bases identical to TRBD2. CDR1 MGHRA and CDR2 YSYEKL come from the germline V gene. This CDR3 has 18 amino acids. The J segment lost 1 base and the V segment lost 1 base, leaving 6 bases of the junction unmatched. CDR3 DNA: TGCGCCAGCAGCCAAGCTTTAGCGGGAGGACAGAACACCGGGGAGCTGTTTTTT. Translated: CASSQALAGGQNTGELFF.

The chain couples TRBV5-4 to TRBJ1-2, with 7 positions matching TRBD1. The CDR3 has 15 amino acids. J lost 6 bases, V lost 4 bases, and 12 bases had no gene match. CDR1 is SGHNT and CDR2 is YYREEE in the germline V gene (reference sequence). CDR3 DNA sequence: TGTGCCAGCAGCGCCTTCGGGACAGCTATAGATGGCTACACCTTC. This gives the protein CASSAFGTAIDGYTF. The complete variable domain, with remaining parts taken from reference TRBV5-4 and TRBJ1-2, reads ETGVTQSPTHLIKTRGQQVTLRCSSQSGHNTVSWYQQALGQGPQFIFQYYREEENGRGNFPPRFSGLQFPNYSSELNVNALELDDSALYLCASSAFGTAIDGYTFGSGTRLTVV.

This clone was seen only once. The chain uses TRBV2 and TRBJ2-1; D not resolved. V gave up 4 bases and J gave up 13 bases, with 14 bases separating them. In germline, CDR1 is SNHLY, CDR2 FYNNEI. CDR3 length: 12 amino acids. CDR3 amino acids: CASSGELRPQFF. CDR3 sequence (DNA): TGTGCCAGCAGTGGAGAGTTGCGCCCCCAGTTCTTC.

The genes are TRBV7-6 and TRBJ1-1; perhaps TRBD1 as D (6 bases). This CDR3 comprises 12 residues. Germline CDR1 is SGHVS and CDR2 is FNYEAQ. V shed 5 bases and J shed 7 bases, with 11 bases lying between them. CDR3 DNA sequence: TGTGCCAGCAGCATAACAGGGTTTGAAGCTTTCTTT. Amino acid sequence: CASSITGFEAFF.

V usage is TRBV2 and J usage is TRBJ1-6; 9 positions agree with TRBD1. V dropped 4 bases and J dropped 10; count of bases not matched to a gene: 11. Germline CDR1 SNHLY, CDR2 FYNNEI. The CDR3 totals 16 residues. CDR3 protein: CASSGMTGGGSSPLHF. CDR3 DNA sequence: TGTGCCAGCAGTGGGATGACAGGGGGAGGTAGCTCACCCCTCCACTTT.